This T cell receptor beta chain was captured by sequencing in a study of cytomegalovirus exposure and HLA in healthy donors. Study-level information: The same platform used for the 650 to 700 first-cohort repertoires was also used for the roughly 130 validation repertoires, as a later analysis reported.

Some clones are missing from TCRdb's copy, which holds only in-frame ones; the method was immunoSEQ multiplex PCR. The data contain more than 85,000 clones, about 93% of them singletons. The sample holds one count of this clone. Other DNA sequences in this specimen translate into the identical CDR3. CDR1 is MNHNY and CDR2 is SVGAGI in the germline V gene (reference sequence). The trim removed 6 bases at V and 1 base at J, leaving 8 bases unmatched. The CDR3 is made up of 15 amino acids. The sample taken for sequencing was PBMCs. The sequence derives from a woman aged 25 to 39 in good health and CMV-seropositive. V is TRBV6-6 and J is TRBJ1-1; the match to TRBD1 covers 7 bases. The CDR3 nucleotides are TGTGCCAGCAGAGACCGGGACAGTCCGAACACTGAAGCTTTCTTT. Encoded protein: CASRDRDSPNTEAFF.